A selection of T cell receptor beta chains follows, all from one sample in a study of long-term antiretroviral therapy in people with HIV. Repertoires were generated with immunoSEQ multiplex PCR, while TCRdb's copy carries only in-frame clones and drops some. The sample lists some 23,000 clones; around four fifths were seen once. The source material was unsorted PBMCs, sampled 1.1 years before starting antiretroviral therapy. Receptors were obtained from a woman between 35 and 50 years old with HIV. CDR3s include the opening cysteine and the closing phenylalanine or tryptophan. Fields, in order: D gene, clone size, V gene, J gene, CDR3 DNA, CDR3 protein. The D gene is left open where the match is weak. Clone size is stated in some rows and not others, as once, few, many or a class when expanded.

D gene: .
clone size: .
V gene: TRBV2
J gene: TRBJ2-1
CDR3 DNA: TGTGCCAGCTTTGAGGACTCCTACAATGAGCAGTTCTTC
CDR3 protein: CASFEDSYNEQFF

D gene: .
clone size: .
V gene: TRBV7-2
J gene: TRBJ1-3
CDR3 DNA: TGTGCCAGCAGCTTACAGACTGGCTCTGGAAACACCATATATTTT
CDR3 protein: CASSLQTGSGNTIYF

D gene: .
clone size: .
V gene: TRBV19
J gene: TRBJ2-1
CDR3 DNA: TGTGCCAGTAGTATTGCGGTACTGAGAGGGCTTGGGGATGAGCAGTTCTTC
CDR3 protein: CASSIAVLRGLGDEQFF

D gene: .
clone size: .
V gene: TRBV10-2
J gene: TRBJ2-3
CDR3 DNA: TGCGCCAGCAGTGACCCGAGGGAGTTTAGCACAGATACGCAGTATTTT
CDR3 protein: CASSDPREFSTDTQYF

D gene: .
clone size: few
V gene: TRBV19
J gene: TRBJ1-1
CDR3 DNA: TGTGCCAGTAGTATCGACAGTTGGACTGAAGCTTTCTTT
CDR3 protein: CASSIDSWTEAFF

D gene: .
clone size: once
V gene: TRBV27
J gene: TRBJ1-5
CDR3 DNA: TGTGCCAGCAGTTCCCTGGGACGGGTTGGCCGCAATCAGCCCCAGCATTTT
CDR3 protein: CASSSLGRVGRNQPQHF

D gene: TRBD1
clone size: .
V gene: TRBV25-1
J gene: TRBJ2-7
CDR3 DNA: TGTGCCAGCAGTGAAATCCTTGGGGGGGACAGGGCCTCCTACGAGCAGTACTTC
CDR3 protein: CASSEILGGDRASYEQYF

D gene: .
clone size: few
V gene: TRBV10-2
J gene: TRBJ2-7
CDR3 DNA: TGCGCCAGCAGAAAAGACCCTGGGCCCTACGAGCAGTACTTC
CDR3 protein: CASRKDPGPYEQYF

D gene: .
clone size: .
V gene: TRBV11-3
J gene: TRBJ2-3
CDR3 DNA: TGTGCCAGCAGCTTAGTTCAGGGCCCAGATACGCAGTATTTT
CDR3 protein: CASSLVQGPDTQYF

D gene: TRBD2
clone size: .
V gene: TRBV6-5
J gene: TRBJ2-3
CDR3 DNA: TGTGCCAGCAGTTACTCGACTAGCGGGGTACCAGATACGCAGTATTTT
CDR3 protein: CASSYSTSGVPDTQYF

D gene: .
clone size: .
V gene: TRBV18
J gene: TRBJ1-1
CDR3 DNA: TGTGCCAGCTCACCCGTAGGAGGAGACACTGAAGCTTTCTTT
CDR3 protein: CASSPVGGDTEAFF

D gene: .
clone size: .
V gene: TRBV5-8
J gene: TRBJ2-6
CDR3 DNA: TGTGCCAGCATTTTGAGCTCTGGGGCCAACGTCCTGACTTTC
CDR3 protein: CASILSSGANVLTF

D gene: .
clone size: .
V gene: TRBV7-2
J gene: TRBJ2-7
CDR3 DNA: TGTGCCAGCAGCTTTACCTACGAGCAGTACTTC
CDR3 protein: CASSFTYEQYF

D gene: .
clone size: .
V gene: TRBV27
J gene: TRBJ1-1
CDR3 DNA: TGTGCCAGCAGTTTAGCCGGGAGATTTGAAGCTTTCTTT
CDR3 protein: CASSLAGRFEAFF

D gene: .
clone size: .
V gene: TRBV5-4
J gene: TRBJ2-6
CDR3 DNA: TGTGCCAGCAGCTGTCGACTAGAACAGGGGCCTGGGGCCAACGTCCTGACTTTC
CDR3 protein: CASSCRLEQGPGANVLTF

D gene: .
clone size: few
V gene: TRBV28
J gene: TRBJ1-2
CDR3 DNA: TGTGCCAGCAGTTCGGACGGCTATTCGGGCTACACCTTC
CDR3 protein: CASSSDGYSGYTF

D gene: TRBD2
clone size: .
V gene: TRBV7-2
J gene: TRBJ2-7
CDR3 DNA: TGTGCCAGCAGCTTACGGGCGGGGGGGCTCGTGTCCTACGAGCAGTACTTC
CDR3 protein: CASSLRAGGLVSYEQYF

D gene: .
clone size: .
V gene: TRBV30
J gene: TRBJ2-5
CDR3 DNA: TGTGCCTGGAGTTTAGAAGAGACCCAGTACTTC
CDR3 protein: CAWSLEETQYF

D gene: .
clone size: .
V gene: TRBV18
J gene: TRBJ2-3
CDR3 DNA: TGTGCCAGCTCACCCCGCGTCGAGGAATGGAGCACAGATACGCAGTATTTT
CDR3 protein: CASSPRVEEWSTDTQYF

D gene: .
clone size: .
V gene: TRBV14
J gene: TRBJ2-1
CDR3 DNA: TGTGCCAGCAGCCAAAATGCAGGGTTATGGGAGCAGTTCTTC
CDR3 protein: CASSQNAGLWEQFF

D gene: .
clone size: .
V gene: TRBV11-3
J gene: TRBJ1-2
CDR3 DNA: TGTGCCAGCAGCCCCCTAGCCGTAGGGAACGGCTACACCTTC
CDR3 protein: CASSPLAVGNGYTF

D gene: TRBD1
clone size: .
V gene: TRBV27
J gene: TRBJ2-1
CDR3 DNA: TGTGCCAGCAGTTTGGGGGTGGGACAGGACTCCTACAATGAGCAGTTCTTC
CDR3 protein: CASSLGVGQDSYNEQFF